These 2 T cell receptor beta chains share one sample of origin, sequenced in a study of CD8 T cells in ankylosing spondylitis. Study outcomes and limitations: Seemingly distinctive of ankylosing spondylitis blood was a TCR beta motif formed by eight highly homologous variants.

Using its own MiXCR run on the 5' RACE reads, TCRdb lists one record per CDR3 protein. The sample holds about 540,000 distinct CDR3 sequences, 10% to 15% seen once. Their antigens remain unidentified. Sequenced input: blood, either unsorted or a sorted T cell fraction (not recorded which). All receptors come from a male donor with ankylosing spondylitis.

This clonotype has just a few counts. This sequence joins TRBV29-1 and TRBJ2-2; maybe TRBD2 (5 bases). V shed 1 base and J shed 4 bases, with 13 bases lying between them. This CDR3 region has 15 residues. Germline CDR1 is SQVTM and CDR2 is ANQGSEA. The CDR3 nucleotides are TGCAGCGTTGAAGTCCGGACTCGTTCCACCGGGGAGCTGTTTTTT. Its translation: CSVEVRTRSTGELFF.

This clonotype was counted a few times. The chain recombines TRBV4-1 with TRBJ2-5, with D perhaps matching TRBD1 (5 bases). The germline CDR1 and CDR2 sequences are MGHRA and YSYEKL. The V and J ends lost 4 bases and 2 bases respectively, with 17 bases between them. The CDR3 contains 16 residues. CDR3 sequence (DNA): TGCGCCAGCAGCCCTACCCCCAGGGCAACACAAGAGACCCAGTACTTC. This translates into CASSPTPRATQETQYF.